The clone carrying this T cell receptor (beta chain) was observed once. Its antigen is as yet unknown. Sequencing was performed with immunoSEQ multiplex PCR; in TCRdb, only in-frame clones are kept and a portion is missing. The data contain nearly 11,000 clones, around four fifths of them singletons. These data are taken from a study of T cells in localized non-small cell lung cancer. Study-wide results and limits: Paired adjacent lung recovered a median about 61 of the top 100 tumor clones. Of the tissues analyzed, uninvolved adjacent lung showed maximal T cell clonality, greater than tumor. The tumor had only one region sequenced, so heterogeneity remains possible.

The clonotype comes from a female donor of 60 years or more with stage II lung adenocarcinoma. The material sequenced was peripheral blood mononuclear cells, taken before any cancer treatment.

The CDR3 protein is CASSIIGPDEQFF. DNA of the CDR3: TGTGCCAGTAGTATAATTGGCCCAGATGAGCAGTTCTTC. V is TRBV19 and J is TRBJ2-1, with no clear D. CDR3 length: 13 amino acids. V lost 2 bases, J lost 8 bases, and 10 bases lay in between. The V gene's germline CDR1 is LNHDA and CDR2 SQIVND (reference sequence).